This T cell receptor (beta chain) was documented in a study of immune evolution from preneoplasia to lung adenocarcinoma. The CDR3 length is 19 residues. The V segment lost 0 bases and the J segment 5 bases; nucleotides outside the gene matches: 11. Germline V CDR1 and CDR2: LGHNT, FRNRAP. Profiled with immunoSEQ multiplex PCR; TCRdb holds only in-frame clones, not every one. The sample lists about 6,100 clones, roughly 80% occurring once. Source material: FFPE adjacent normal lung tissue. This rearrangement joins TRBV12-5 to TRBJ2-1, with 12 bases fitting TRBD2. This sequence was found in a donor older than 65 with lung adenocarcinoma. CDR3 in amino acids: CASGLVMVASGRANNEQFF. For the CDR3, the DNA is TGTGCTAGTGGTTTGGTAATGGTGGCTAGCGGGAGGGCCAACAATGAGCAGTTCTTC. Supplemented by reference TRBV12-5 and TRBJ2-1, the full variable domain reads DARVTQTPRHKVTEMGQEVTMRCQPILGHNTVFWYRQTMMQGLELLAYFRNRAPLDDSGMPKDRFSAEMPDATLATLKIQPSEPRDSAVYFCASGLVMVASGRANNEQFFGPGTRLTVL.